This passage covers 5 T cell receptor beta chains from one sample sequenced in a study of CXCR3-negative and CXCR3-positive naive CD8 T cells. Points from the study as a whole: Comparison of naive cells showed more hydrophobic TRB CDR3s in CXCR3-positive than in CXCR3-negative naive cells.

UMI labels and 5' RACE were used to prepare the TRB cDNA libraries. Reanalyzing the 5' RACE reads, TCRdb keeps one entry per CDR3 protein, without DNA. The sample has about 89,000 distinct CDR3 sequences. The antigens of these receptors remain unknown. The sample taken for sequencing was naive CXCR3+ CD8+ T cells from blood. Indicated subset: CD45RO-CCR7+CD27+CD95- naive CD8+ T cells expressing CXCR3 (TNR3+). The receptors here all came from a human donor in good health. Some clones in this sample may be carry-over from other donors' samples.

The chain links TRBV7-9 to TRBJ2-2. Germline V lookup: CDR1 SEHNR, CDR2 FQNEAQ (reference sequence). This CDR3 has 11 amino acids. The chain's CDR3 is CASSFRVELFF.

The chain joins TRBV20-1 to TRBJ2-7; TCRdb lists TRBD1, though no DNA is available to test this call. The CDR3 contains 13 residues. Germline lookup yields CDR1 DFQATT and CDR2 SNEGSKA (reference sequence). CDR3 in amino acids: CSAVWDRVYEQYF.

V usage is TRBV28 and J usage is TRBJ2-5; the D call from TCRdb, TRBD1, cannot be confirmed without DNA. The CDR3 contains 14 residues. Per germline, CDR1 MDHEN and CDR2 SYDVKM. The CDR3 reads CASRPDRGWQTQYF.

The CDR3 sequence is CASSYPGSPEKLFF. The chain joins TRBV5-6 to TRBJ1-4; as DNA is missing, the TRBD1 call by TCRdb cannot be tested. CDR3 length: 14 amino acids. CDR1 and CDR2 from the germline V gene are SGHDT and YYEEEE.

The chain employs TRBV7-8 and TRBJ2-7; TCRdb designates TRBD1, a call that cannot be tested without DNA. The CDR3 contains 13 residues. Germline CDR1 reads SGHVS; CDR2 reads FQNEAQ. CDR3 sequence: CASSSLGVGEQYF.